Below are 17 T cell receptor beta chains sequenced from a single sample in a study of blood T cell repertoires in COVID-19. Repertoires were generated with immunoSEQ multiplex PCR, while TCRdb's copy carries only in-frame clones and drops some. Among almost 250,000 clones listed, roughly 86% were seen once. Sequencing was carried out using peripheral blood. These receptors were taken from a woman at least 80 years old with COVID-19, enrolled during active disease.

V is TRBV7-2 and J is TRBJ1-2, with D possibly matching TRBD1 (6 bases). The CDR3 consists of 13 residues. With 6 bases removed from V and 13 bases from J, the gap between germline ends came to 21 bases. From germline, CDR1 is SGHTA and CDR2 FQGNSA. DNA of the CDR3: TGTGCCAGCAGGGCCCGGGACATCCATTTGTGCACCTTC. It codes for CASRARDIHLCTF.

The gene calls are TRBV2 and TRBJ1-1; 9 bases are shared with TRBD1. CDR1 is SNHLY, CDR2 FYNNEI, per germline. V shed 6 bases, J shed 4 bases, and the junction held 6 bases outside the gene matches. The length of the CDR3 is 14 residues. CDR3 sequence reads: CASRADRGSTEAFF. The CDR3 DNA follows: TGTGCCAGCAGGGCAGACAGGGGGAGCACTGAAGCTTTCTTT. Drawing the rest from reference TRBV2 and TRBJ1-1, the complete variable domain is EPEVTQTPSHQVTQMGQEVILRCVPISNHLYFYWYRQILGQKVEFLVSFYNNEISEKSEIFDDQFSVERPDGSNFTLKIRSTKLEDSAMYFCASRADRGSTEAFFGQGTRLTVV.

The chain combines TRBV27 with TRBJ2-3; TRBD2 aligns across 7 bases. Unmatched junction bases numbered 17, after V lost 1 base and J lost 1 base. CDR1 and CDR2 from the germline V gene are MNHEY and SMNVEV (reference sequence). The CDR3 has 20 residues. The CDR3 reads CASSLYKGTTATGRTDTQYF. The DNA for the CDR3 is TGTGCCAGCAGTTTATACAAGGGGACTACCGCGACGGGCCGCACAGATACGCAGTATTTT.

V gene TRBV5-1 combines with J gene TRBJ1-6; weak D call: TRBD1 (5 bases). The V gene lost 6 bases and the J gene lost 8 bases, with 15 bases spanning the gap. Germline CDR1 reads SGHRS; CDR2 reads YFSETQ. The CDR3 has 14 amino acids. The CDR3 DNA follows: TGCGCCAGCAACCTCGGGCTACAGGATTCACCCCTCCACTTT. Its translation is CASNLGLQDSPLHF.

The chain has TRBV6-5 and TRBJ2-1, with TRBD2 identical over 10 bases. The length of the CDR3 is 15 residues. The V gene end was trimmed by 6 bases and the J gene end by 7 bases; junction bases not matched to a gene: 9. Germline V CDR1 and CDR2: MNHEY, SVGAGI. CDR3 DNA: TGTGCCAGCAGGACCGGAGCGGGGGGGCCAAATGAGCAGTTCTTC. It encodes CASRTGAGGPNEQFF.

The V and J genes are TRBV11-2 and TRBJ1-3, with TRBD1 matching 10 bases. The CDR3 consists of 15 residues. CDR1 SGHAT and CDR2 FQNNGV come from the germline V gene. The trim removed 5 bases at V and 2 bases at J, leaving 3 bases unmatched. The CDR3 loop reads CASSAGTGAGNTIYF. The DNA for the CDR3 is TGTGCCAGCAGCGCAGGGACAGGGGCTGGAAACACCATATATTTT.

The chain joins TRBV28 to TRBJ1-2; perhaps TRBD1 as D (5 bases). Per germline, CDR1 MDHEN and CDR2 SYDVKM. V was clipped by 6 bases and J by 7 bases, with 21 bases between them. The CDR3 runs to 15 residues. For the CDR3, the DNA is TGTGCCAGCAGAAACCGGGACCAGGTGCGGGGTGGCTACACCTTC. Translated, it gives CASRNRDQVRGGYTF.

The rearrangement uses TRBV28 and TRBJ2-3, with 8 bases identical to TRBD2. The J segment lost 8 bases and the V segment lost 8 bases, leaving 15 bases of the junction unmatched. Germline values: CDR1 MDHEN, CDR2 SYDVKM. The CDR3 length is 15 residues. The CDR3 DNA follows: TGTGCCAGCGAGCCACCGGGGGGGCTTTATGGTACGCAGTATTTT. The encoded protein is CASEPPGGLYGTQYF.

The chain employs TRBV27 and TRBJ1-3, with 9 bases matching TRBD1. The germline gives CDR1 MNHEY, CDR2 SMNVEV (reference sequence). The CDR3 runs 14 residues. V shed 5 bases and J 8 bases; nucleotides not matched to a gene: 7. The CDR3 loop reads CASSPRDRAYTIYF. CDR3 nucleotide sequence: TGTGCCAGCAGTCCCCGGGACAGGGCATACACCATATATTTT.

The chain combines TRBV10-3 with TRBJ1-1; the D is unclear. V lost 4 bases and J lost 4, with 13 bases in between. The germline gives CDR1 ENHRY, CDR2 SYGVKD. The CDR3 is made up of 14 amino acids. The CDR3 sequence: CAISAQVISTEAFF. CDR3 nucleotide sequence: TGTGCCATCAGTGCGCAAGTAATCAGCACTGAAGCTTTCTTT.

V is TRBV2 and J is TRBJ1-5; D unclear. The CDR3 length is 13 residues. Germline V gives CDR1 SNHLY, CDR2 FYNNEI. The V end was cut by 1 base, the J end by 6 bases, with 7 bases between. The CDR3 DNA reads TGTGCCAGCAGTGAAGTGGAGGGTCAGCCCCAGCATTTT. Its protein is CASSEVEGQPQHF.

The chain recombines TRBV5-1 with TRBJ1-3; 7 bases align to TRBD1. The CDR3 is made up of 15 amino acids. Germline CDR1 and CDR2: SGHRS and YFSETQ. Trimming removed 4 bases from V and 5 bases from J; junction bases left unmatched: 9. The CDR3 region is CASSPGTEKRNTIYF. CDR3 nucleotide sequence: TGCGCCAGCAGCCCAGGGACAGAGAAACGAAACACCATATATTTT.

The table lists this clone with a count of one. The CDR3 DNA reads TGTGCCAGCTCCCTCCGGCTGGGGGGCGAGCAGTACGTC. It is translated as CASSLRLGGEQYV. The chain has TRBV6-5 and TRBJ2-7; TRBD2 might be the D (6 bases). The V end was cut by 8 bases, the J end by 6 bases, with 17 bases between. This CDR3 has 13 residues. Germline V gene lookup returns CDR1 MNHEY and CDR2 SVGAGI.

The CDR3 loop reads CASSIIGTREEQYF. The CDR3 DNA sequence: TGTGCCAGCAGCATCATCGGGACACGTGAGGAGCAGTACTTC. The chain links TRBV6-5 to TRBJ2-7, with a possible D match to TRBD1 (6 bases). Germline-derived CDR1 and CDR2 are MNHEY and SVGAGI. Trimming stripped 6 bases from V and 7 bases from J, with 19 bases between. The CDR3 contains 14 residues.

The V and J genes are TRBV6-5 and TRBJ2-1; D is perhaps TRBD1 (5 bases). Germline V gene sequence: CDR1 MNHEY, CDR2 SVGAGI. The V end lost 2 bases, the J end lost 9 bases, and 5 bases lay between the germline ends. This CDR3 is 11 amino acids long. The CDR3 DNA sequence: TGTGCCAGCAGTTACAGGGGTGAGCAGTTCTTC. Its protein is CASSYRGEQFF.

This chain uses TRBV27 with TRBJ2-4; TRBD2 matches at 9 bases. The germline CDR1 and CDR2 sequences are MNHEY and SMNVEV (reference sequence). This CDR3 has 12 residues. The ends lost 3 bases at V and 9 bases at J; junction bases unmatched: 0. As DNA, the CDR3 is TGTGCCAGCAGTTTTAGCGGGGGCATTCAGTACTTC. Its translation is CASSFSGGIQYF.

The CDR3 protein is CASRGVVGELFF. The DNA for the CDR3 is TGTGCCAGCAGAGGGGTGGTTGGGGAGCTGTTTTTT. The rearrangement uses TRBV2 and TRBJ2-2; D may be TRBD1 (5 bases). V gave up 6 bases and J gave up 8 bases, with 10 bases separating them. Germline CDR1 and CDR2: SNHLY and FYNNEI. The CDR3 is made up of 12 amino acids.